This T cell receptor (beta chain) is drawn from a study of T cells after yellow fever vaccination. TCRdb reanalysed the 5' RACE reads using MiXCR and keeps one entry per CDR3 protein. The table lists around 100,000 distinct CDR3 sequences, approximately 8.4% of them singletons, with less than 30% in the top ten. The CDR3 spans 14 residues. The V gene's germline CDR1 is DFQATT and CDR2 SNEGSKA (reference sequence). V lost 6 bases, J lost 8 bases, and 8 bases stayed unmatched. This clonotype was recorded at least ten times. The chain recombines TRBV20-1 with TRBJ2-1; TRBD2 agrees at 12 bases. The source is a man aged 25-40 years who received the YFV17D yellow fever vaccine. The sequenced sample was CD8+ T cells sorted from PBMCs, obtained 45 days after the yellow fever booster vaccination. The CDR3 DNA reads as TGCAGTGCCACTAGCGGGAGGAGTCTTGATGAGCAGTTCTTC. Protein product: CSATSGRSLDEQFF.